This T cell receptor beta chain is drawn from a study of blood T cells in healthy people across ages. This clonotype came up a few times. Its antigen is still unknown. The use of a sample-barcoded 5' primer and a J-beta primer mix characterized a second PCR of roughly 6 to 11 cycles. Each TCR beta cDNA got a 12-nucleotide random molecular identifier. Via MiXCR, TCRdb re-called the 5' RACE reads, giving one row per CDR3 protein. Found here are about 1.5 million distinct CDR3 sequences, around 42% of them singletons; the top ten hold roughly 7.9%. CDR3 length equals 13 residues. Trimming removed 2 bases at V and 0 bases at J, with 4 bases between. Germline V lookup: CDR1 MNHNS, CDR2 SASEGT. Study results and caveats: A roughly linear fall in TCR beta diversity per million T cells was seen with increasing age.

The V call is TRBV6-1, the J call TRBJ1-1; D remains ambiguous. The sequencing input was blood. This receptor was obtained from a woman younger than 35 in good health. This CDR3 is CASSESLNTEAFF. In nucleotides, the CDR3 is TGTGCCAGCAGTGAAAGCCTGAACACTGAAGCTTTCTTT.